The table lists the clone carrying this TCR beta chain with a few counts. Its specificity is unknown. The sample is drawn from a study of metastatic and nonmetastatic thyroid tumors. Whole-study findings and limits: According to reports, the diversity of TCR beta was significantly higher in malignant thyroid tumors than in benign nodules, and this held in both blood and tumor samples.

CDR3 length: 13 residues. The germline gives CDR1 LNHDA, CDR2 SQIVND (reference sequence). V was trimmed by 7 bases and J by 8 bases, leaving 14 bases between them. From the PCR reads, TCRdb re-called clones with MiXCR. The table has about 8,400 clones, around 33% seen once. Each patient came to thyroid surgery without any prior treatment (of any kind). The sample was tumor tissue. The chain joins TRBV19 to TRBJ1-4; D not resolved. The source of this sequence is a female donor with papillary thyroid cancer or a benign thyroid nodule (not recorded which). Some clones in this sample may be carry-over from other donors' samples. The DNA of the CDR3 is TGTGCCAGTACCCCGGCCGGGCGGGAAAAACTGTTTTTT. Translated: CASTPAGREKLFF. Using reference TRBV19 and TRBJ1-4 for the parts outside the CDR3, the full variable domain is DGGITQSPKYLFRKEGQNVTLSCEQNLNHDAMYWYRQDPGQGLRLIYYSQIVNDFQKGDIAEGYSVSREKKESFPLTVTSAQKNPTAFYLCASTPAGREKLFFGSGTQLSVL.